The 21 T cell receptor beta chains below come from one sample, sequenced in a study of beta chain features in type 1 diabetes. Notes on the study in general: Across all four CD4+ subsets, people with type 1 diabetes showed modestly shorter TCRB CDR3s.

The isolated RNA, all of it, was reverse transcribed, so expressed TCRB transcripts were what got sequenced. Only in-frame clones appear in the TCRdb table, and some are missing; sequencing was by immunoSEQ multiplex PCR. The sample records around 600,000 clones, around 11% being singletons. Their target antigens are unknown. What was sequenced was naive CD4+ T cells from blood. The receptors here all came from a man aged 30-40 years with type 1 diabetes.

This clone turned up a few times. The chain recombines TRBV11-2 with TRBJ2-1; no clear D gene. V was cut by 1 base and J by 8 bases, with 18 bases left in between. CDR1 is SGHAT and CDR2 is FQNNGV in the germline V gene. This CDR3 has 16 amino acids. CDR3 sequence: CASSLVAGRKAYEQFF. DNA for the CDR3: TGTGCCAGCAGCTTAGTGGCAGGACGAAAGGCGTATGAGCAGTTCTTC.

CDR3 DNA: TGTGCCTGGGACAGGGATGGGAATCAGCCCCAGCATTTT. This encodes CAWDRDGNQPQHF. The J gene is TRBJ1-5, the V gene TRBV30, with TRBD1 identical over 7 bases. V shed 5 bases and J 4 bases; nucleotides not matched to a gene: 5. The CDR3 totals 13 residues. CDR1 GTSNPN and CDR2 SVGIG come from the germline V gene (reference sequence). Using reference TRBV30 and TRBJ1-5 for the parts outside the CDR3, the full variable domain is SQTIHQWPATLVQPVGSPLSLECTVEGTSNPNLYWYRQAAGRGLQLLFYSVGIGQISSEVPQNLSASRPQDRQFILSSKKLLLSDSGFYLCAWDRDGNQPQHFGDGTRLSIL.

This clone was detected only a few times. The chain has TRBV7-9 and TRBJ2-5, with 11 bases that match TRBD2. The V and J ends lost 5 bases and 4 bases, in that order; junction bases with no gene match: 6. This CDR3 is built from 15 residues. Looked up from germline, CDR1 is SEHNR and CDR2 is FQNEAQ (reference sequence). DNA of the CDR3: TGTGCCAGCAGCCCCTCCGGGACTAGCGGAGAGACCCAGTACTTC. The encoded protein is CASSPSGTSGETQYF. Drawing the rest from reference TRBV7-9 and TRBJ2-5, the complete variable domain is DTGVSQNPRHKITKRGQNVTFRCDPISEHNRLYWYRQTLGQGPEFLTYFQNEAQLEKSRLLSDRFSAERPKGSFSTLEIQRTEQGDSAMYLCASSPSGTSGETQYFGPGTRLLVL.

In this sample, this clone turned up a few times. The V gene is TRBV19, the J gene TRBJ2-2; perhaps TRBD1 as D (6 bases). V was pared by 3 bases and J by 4 bases, with 12 bases between. Germline assignment: CDR1 LNHDA and CDR2 SQIVND (reference sequence). This CDR3 spans 15 amino acids. The CDR3 DNA reads TGTGCCAGTAGTATGCTGGACAGATCCACCGGGGAGCTGTTTTTT. Encoded protein: CASSMLDRSTGELFF. Combining the CDR3 with reference TRBV19 and TRBJ2-2 gives the whole variable domain DGGITQSPKYLFRKEGQNVTLSCEQNLNHDAMYWYRQDPGQGLRLIYYSQIVNDFQKGDIAEGYSVSREKKESFPLTVTSAQKNPTAFYLCASSMLDRSTGELFFGEGSRLTVL.

This clone has a handful of counts. CDR3 DNA sequence: TGTGCCAGCAGCGGAGGGACTAGCGACGAAGAGACCCAGTACTTC. This codes for CASSGGTSDEETQYF. The J gene is TRBJ2-5, the V gene TRBV9; 10 bases fit TRBD2. CDR1 is SGDLS, CDR2 YYNGEE, per germline. The CDR3 sequence is 15 residues long. The trim removed 3 bases at V and 3 bases at J, leaving 5 bases unmatched. The variable domain in full, completed from reference TRBV9 and TRBJ2-5, reads DSGVTQTPKHLITATGQRVTLRCSPRSGDLSVYWYQQSLDQGLQFLIQYYNGEERAKGNILERFSAQQFPDLHSELNLSSLELGDSALYFCASSGGTSDEETQYFGPGTRLLVL.

V and J are TRBV5-1 and TRBJ2-7, with a weak D call TRBD1 (5 bases). The CDR3 runs to 13 residues. V was pared by 1 base and J by 5 bases, with 10 bases between. Germline values: CDR1 SGHRS, CDR2 YFSETQ. The CDR3 nucleotides read TGCGCCAGCAGCTTGTGGCAGGGCCACGAGCAGTACTTC. Protein sequence: CASSLWQGHEQYF.

This clone was seen a few times. J is TRBJ2-1 and V is TRBV7-9, with D unresolved. Germline V lookup: CDR1 SEHNR, CDR2 FQNEAQ (reference sequence). The germline V and J ends were trimmed by 5 bases and 6 bases, with 11 bases remaining between them. The CDR3 covers 13 residues. CDR3 coding DNA: TGTGCCAGCAGCCCCTCGGGCTTCAATGAGCAGTTCTTC. Amino acids: CASSPSGFNEQFF.

The table lists this clone with a few counts. Other nucleotide sequences from this sample produce the same CDR3. This rearrangement joins TRBV9 to TRBJ2-5; D gene uncertain. V dropped 5 bases and J dropped 3 bases, with 8 bases sitting between them. In germline, CDR1 is SGDLS, CDR2 YYNGEE. The CDR3 length is 12 residues. The CDR3 DNA follows: TGTGCCAGCAGTGTAACGGAAGAGACCCAGTACTTC. Protein sequence: CASSVTEETQYF.

The chain uses TRBV6-5 and TRBJ2-7, with D possibly being TRBD1 or TRBD2 (5 bases each). V lost 6 bases and J 5 bases, leaving 20 bases between the germline ends. CDR3 length: 15 residues. The germline CDR1 and CDR2 sequences are MNHEY and SVGAGI. The CDR3 here is CASRPPGSQGDEQYF. CDR3 nucleotide sequence: TGTGCCAGCAGGCCGCCCGGGTCCCAGGGAGACGAGCAGTACTTC.

Only a few counts were recorded for this clone. V and J are TRBV18 and TRBJ1-2, with D tentatively TRBD1 (6 bases). CDR3 length: 14 residues. Germline lookup yields CDR1 KGHSH and CDR2 LQKENI. V was pared by 1 base and J by 7 bases, with 13 bases between. The CDR3 here is CASSPQDSQGGYTF. The CDR3 DNA reads as TGTGCCAGCTCACCACAGGACAGCCAAGGTGGCTACACCTTC.

This chain joins TRBV21-1 and TRBJ2-2; the table assigns TRBD2, which was not confirmed against the DNA. TRBV21-1 is given as a pseudogene. This CDR3 is 13 amino acids long. The CDR3 loop reads CASSPGGAGELFF. In nucleotides, the CDR3 is TGTGCCAGCAGCCCGGGGGGTGCCGGGGAGCTGTTTTTT.

The V and J genes are TRBV20-1 and TRBJ2-4; no clear D. The germline gives CDR1 DFQATT, CDR2 SNEGSKA (reference sequence). Trimming pared 5 bases from V and 15 bases from J, leaving 17 bases between. The CDR3 loop spans 11 amino acids. The CDR3 spells CSAPRYPAVYF. CDR3 in DNA: TGCAGTGCTCCCCGGTATCCGGCGGTGTACTTC.

This rearrangement joins TRBV7-6 to TRBJ2-7; 7 bases match TRBD1. CDR1 is SGHVS and CDR2 is FNYEAQ in the germline V gene. The V segment lost 1 base and the J segment 4 bases; nucleotides outside the gene matches: 4. CDR3 length: 14 residues. CDR3 protein: CASSLVNRGYEQYF. The CDR3 coding sequence is TGTGCCAGCAGCTTAGTAAACAGGGGATACGAGCAGTACTTC.

This clone was seen more than once but under ten times. Relative to the germline gene, one junction end is altered; a read error may explain this. The V gene is TRBV11-2, the J gene TRBJ2-7; D may be TRBD1 (5 bases). Germline V gene sequence: CDR1 SGHAT, CDR2 FQNNGV. This CDR3 has 12 amino acids. In nucleotides, the CDR3 is TGTGCCAGCAAACAGGCCCCCGACTTTGTGAGCTTC. This sequence encodes CASKQAPDFVSF.

This sequence joins TRBV29-1 and TRBJ2-2, with 8 bases matching TRBD1. The length of the CDR3 is 16 residues. The J segment lost 5 bases and the V segment lost 1 base, leaving 9 bases of the junction unmatched. Germline V gene data show CDR1 as SQVTM and CDR2 as ANQGSEA. CDR3 amino acids: CSVEVATGVFTGELFF. The CDR3 bases are TGCAGCGTTGAAGTGGCGACAGGGGTTTTTACCGGGGAGCTGTTTTTT.

The genes are TRBV10-2 and TRBJ2-5; 11 bases line up with TRBD1. Germline V gene data show CDR1 as WSHSY and CDR2 as SAAADI. The CDR3 contains 14 residues. V lost 5 bases and J lost 5; bases outside the gene matches: 4. CDR3 in DNA: TGCGCCAGCAGTTGGGACAGGGGGTCGGAGACCCAGTACTTC. Translated: CASSWDRGSETQYF.

This clone was detected only a few times. This rearrangement joins TRBV10-2 to TRBJ1-1; a weak D match, TRBD1 (6 bases). Germline CDR1 is WSHSY and CDR2 is SAAADI. V lost 8 bases and J lost 4, with 14 bases in between. The CDR3 has 13 amino acids. The CDR3 spells CASCLTGVTEAFF. The CDR3 DNA reads TGCGCCAGCTGTTTGACAGGAGTCACTGAAGCTTTCTTT.

The rearrangement uses TRBV7-9 and TRBJ2-3, with a tentative D call TRBD2 (5 bases). The V end lost 5 bases, the J end lost 11 bases, and 17 bases lay between the germline ends. Germline V CDR1 and CDR2: SEHNR, FQNEAQ (reference sequence). This CDR3 is 13 amino acids long. The CDR3 nucleotides read TGTGCCAGCAGCGCGCTCGGACTCGTTAAGCAGTATTTT. Its translation: CASSALGLVKQYF.

This clone was seen a handful of times. The V call is TRBV30, the J call TRBJ2-5; possibly TRBD2 for D (5 bases). The CDR3 covers 13 residues. Germline assignment: CDR1 GTSNPN and CDR2 SVGIG (reference sequence). The V end was cut by 0 bases, the J end by 5 bases, with 10 bases between. The CDR3 region is CAWSVGGGETQYF. CDR3 DNA sequence: TGTGCCTGGAGTGTAGGAGGCGGGGAGACCCAGTACTTC.

The rearrangement uses TRBV11-2 and TRBJ2-7, with D perhaps matching TRBD1 (6 bases). The V end lost 6 bases, the J end lost 4 bases, and 16 bases lay between the germline ends. The CDR3 has 14 residues. Per the germline V gene, CDR1 is SGHAT and CDR2 is FQNNGV. CDR3 coding DNA: TGTGCCAGCAGGTATCGGGACAAGAGTTACGAGCAGTACTTC. It yields the protein CASRYRDKSYEQYF.

Only a few counts were recorded for this clone. Different DNA sequences within this sample yield the same CDR3. The chain has TRBV7-2 and TRBJ2-1, with D possibly TRBD1 on 5 matching bases. Germline values: CDR1 SGHTA, CDR2 FQGNSA. The V end was cut by 5 bases, the J end by 3 bases, with 14 bases between. CDR3 size: 15 residues. CDR3 nucleotide sequence: TGTGCCAGCAGCCTAGGTCAGGGAAGCTACAATGAGCAGTTCTTC. Residues: CASSLGQGSYNEQFF.